Shown below are 10 T cell receptor beta chains from a single sample sequenced in a study of shared clonotypes between healthy human individuals. The protocol was immunoSEQ multiplex PCR, while the TCRdb copy is restricted to in-frame clones and leaves out a portion. This table holds more than 2 million clones, roughly 96% found once. The sample comprised naive CD4+ T cells sorted from blood. Sample subset: CD45RA+ positively selected. The receptors shown here come from a man aged 18 to 29 in good health.

This chain connects TRBV12-5 to TRBJ2-3, with unresolved D. The CDR3 runs 13 residues. Per germline, CDR1 LGHNT and CDR2 FRNRAP. V lost 6 bases, J lost 6 bases, and 13 bases lay in between. CDR3 region: CASGSSLRDTQYF. CDR3 in DNA: TGTGCTAGTGGCTCCTCCTTAAGGGATACGCAGTATTTT.

The rearrangement joins TRBV11-2 to TRBJ2-1; D unclear. The CDR3 sequence is 15 residues long. The germline V gene encodes CDR1 SGHAT and CDR2 FQNNGV. Trimming stripped 1 base from V and 1 base from J, with 8 bases between. The CDR3 sequence: CASSLVTGSYNEQFF. The DNA of the CDR3 is TGTGCCAGCAGCTTAGTAACCGGGTCCTACAATGAGCAGTTCTTC.

This clone was found once. V is TRBV11-2 and J is TRBJ2-1; D might be TRBD2 (5 bases). Looked up from germline, CDR1 is SGHAT and CDR2 is FQNNGV. The germline V and J ends were trimmed by 5 bases and 4 bases, with 9 bases remaining between them. The length of the CDR3 is 13 residues. The chain's CDR3 is CASSLLVYNEQFF. CDR3 nucleotide sequence: TGTGCCAGCAGCCTACTAGTTTACAATGAGCAGTTCTTC.

The chain employs TRBV4-1 and TRBJ2-1, with D uncertain. V was clipped by 1 base and J by 6 bases, with 13 bases between them. The germline V gene has CDR1 MGHRA and CDR2 YSYEKL. The CDR3 is 15 amino acids. The CDR3 bases are TGCGCCAGCAGCCAAGGGGCGGCGTCCACCAATGAGCAGTTCTTC. Amino acid sequence: CASSQGAASTNEQFF.

This clone was seen more than once but under ten times. The V call is TRBV10-3, the J call TRBJ1-2; tentative D call: TRBD1 (6 bases). V was pared by 6 bases and J by 6 bases, with 14 bases between. This CDR3 has 13 amino acids. Per the germline V gene, CDR1 is ENHRY and CDR2 is SYGVKD. CDR3: CAISPNRVDGYTF. CDR3 nucleotide sequence: TGTGCCATCAGCCCAAACAGGGTTGATGGCTACACCTTC.

The chain's CDR3 is CSVDRGGPDTQYF. The DNA of the CDR3 is TGCAGCGTCGACAGAGGGGGCCCAGATACGCAGTATTTT. The chain uses TRBV29-1 and TRBJ2-3, with 7 bases that match TRBD1. V gave up 6 bases and J gave up 4 bases; unmatched junction bases: 7. This CDR3 is 13 amino acids long. In germline, CDR1 is SQVTM, CDR2 ANQGSEA.

The chain joins TRBV29-1 to TRBJ2-3; D may be TRBD1 or TRBD2 (5 bases each). The CDR3 covers 15 residues. V gave up 1 base and J gave up 1 base, with 12 bases separating them. Germline CDR1 SQVTM, CDR2 ANQGSEA. CDR3: CSVEAGARGTDTQYF. The CDR3 nucleotides read TGCAGCGTTGAAGCCGGGGCGCGAGGCACAGATACGCAGTATTTT.

The chain has TRBV7-9 and TRBJ1-4; D call uncertain. Germline V gives CDR1 SEHNR, CDR2 FQNEAQ (reference sequence). The V end lost 5 bases, the J end lost 5 bases, and 15 bases lay between the germline ends. This CDR3 comprises 15 residues. For the CDR3, the DNA is TGTGCCAGCAGCAACCCACGGGGAAACAATGAAAAACTGTTTTTT. As protein: CASSNPRGNNEKLFF.

The genes are TRBV7-8 and TRBJ2-1; 8 bases fit TRBD2. V shed 0 bases and J 5 bases; nucleotides not matched to a gene: 12. There are 18 residues in the CDR3. Germline CDR1 SGHVS, CDR2 FQNEAQ. This CDR3 is CASSLAPRLAGRDNEQFF. The CDR3 bases are TGTGCCAGCAGCTTAGCCCCTCGCTTAGCGGGAAGAGACAATGAGCAGTTCTTC.

The chain is built from TRBV30 and TRBJ1-1, with TRBD1 matching 9 bases. Germline CDR1 reads GTSNPN; CDR2 reads SVGIG (reference sequence). The junction had 4 bases not matched to a gene; V was cut back by 4 bases and J by 10 bases. CDR3 length: 11 amino acids. The CDR3 protein is CAWTRQGVAFF. For the CDR3, the DNA is TGTGCCTGGACCCGACAGGGGGTAGCTTTCTTT.